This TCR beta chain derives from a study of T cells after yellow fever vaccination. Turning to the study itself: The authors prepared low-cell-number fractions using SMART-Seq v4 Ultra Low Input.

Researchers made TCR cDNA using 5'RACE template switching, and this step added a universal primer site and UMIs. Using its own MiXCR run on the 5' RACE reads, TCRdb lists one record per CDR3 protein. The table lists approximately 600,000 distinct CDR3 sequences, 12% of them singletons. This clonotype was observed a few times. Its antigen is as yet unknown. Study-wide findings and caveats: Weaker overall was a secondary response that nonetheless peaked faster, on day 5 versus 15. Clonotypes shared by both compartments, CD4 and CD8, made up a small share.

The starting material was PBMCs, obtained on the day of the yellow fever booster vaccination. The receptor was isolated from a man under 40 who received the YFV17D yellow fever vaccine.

Here the CDR3 DNA reads TGTGCCAGCAGCCCCTTGGGGGGCTTTAAGAAGACCCAGTACTTC. Translation: CASSPLGGFKKTQYF. This rearrangement joins TRBV27 to TRBJ2-5; D tentatively fits TRBD1 or TRBD2 (6 bases each). The CDR3 length is 15 residues. Germline loops: CDR1 MNHEY, CDR2 SMNVEV (reference sequence). Trimming took off 6 bases at V and 6 bases at J, with 20 bases between the two ends.